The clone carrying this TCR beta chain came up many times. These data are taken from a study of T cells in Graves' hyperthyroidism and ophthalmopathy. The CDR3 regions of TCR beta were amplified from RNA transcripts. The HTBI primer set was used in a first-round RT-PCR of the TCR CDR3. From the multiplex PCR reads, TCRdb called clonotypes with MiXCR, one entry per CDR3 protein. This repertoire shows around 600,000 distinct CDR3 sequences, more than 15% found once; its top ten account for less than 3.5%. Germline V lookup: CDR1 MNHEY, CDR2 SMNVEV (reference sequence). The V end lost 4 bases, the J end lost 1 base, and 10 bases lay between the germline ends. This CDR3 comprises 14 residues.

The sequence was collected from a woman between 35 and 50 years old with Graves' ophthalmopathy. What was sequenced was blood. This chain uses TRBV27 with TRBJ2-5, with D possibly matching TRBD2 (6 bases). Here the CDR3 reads CASSSGLLQETQYF. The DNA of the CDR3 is TGTGCCAGCAGTTCGGGACTCCTCCAAGAGACCCAGTACTTC.